These 29 T cell receptor beta chains were sequenced from one sample in a study of T-cell reconstitution after alpha-beta-depleted transplantation in children. Unique molecular identifiers were incorporated during preparation of the TCRbeta library. Each CDR3 protein gets one entry after TCRdb re-called the PCR reads with MiXCR. The table shows hundreds of thousands of distinct CDR3 sequences, with around a sixth occurring only once. The sample in question was PBMCs, mostly from graft donor cells, obtained 360 days after TCRalphabeta/CD19-depleted stem cell transplant. These receptors were taken from a male patient between 2 and 9 years old who had a stem cell transplant for acute lymphoblastic leukemia, so the T cells may come from the graft donor.

This clonotype was counted between two and nine times. This chain links TRBV12-3 or TRBV12-4 with TRBJ1-5; unclear D gene. V shed 0 bases and J shed 5 bases, with 14 bases lying between them. The CDR3 spans 16 residues. CDR3 loop: CASSLAVVSRDQPQHF. As DNA, the CDR3 is TGTGCCAGCAGTTTAGCTGTAGTATCGCGTGATCAGCCCCAGCATTTT.

There are a few counts of this clonotype. This chain uses TRBV11-2 with TRBJ1-2; perhaps TRBD1 as D (6 bases). The CDR3 covers 15 residues. The V end was cut by 1 base, the J end by 8 bases, with 17 bases between. Germline-derived CDR1 and CDR2 are SGHAT and FQNNGV. The chain's CDR3 is CASSLGGTGIGGYTF. The CDR3 DNA sequence: TGTGCCAGCAGCTTAGGCGGCACAGGGATAGGAGGCTACACCTTC. Variable domain in full (rest from reference TRBV11-2 and TRBJ1-2): EAGVAQSPRYKIIEKRQSVAFWCNPISGHATLYWYQQILGQGPKLLIQFQNNGVVDDSQLPKDRFSAERLKGVDSTLKIQPAKLEDSAVYLCASSLGGTGIGGYTFGSGTRLTVV.

The table lists this clonotype with a few counts. The chain employs TRBV13 and TRBJ1-3, with 9 bases aligning to TRBD1. V gave up 4 bases and J gave up 2 bases; unmatched junction bases: 3. The CDR3 is 15 amino acids. CDR1 PRHDT and CDR2 FYEKMQ come from the germline V gene (reference sequence). This CDR3 is CASSYRQGAGNTIYF. The CDR3 nucleotides are TGTGCCAGCAGCTACAGACAGGGGGCTGGAAACACCATATATTTT.

The chain links TRBV7-2 to TRBJ1-1; D unclear. This CDR3 spans 12 amino acids. Germline V gene data show CDR1 as SGHTA and CDR2 as FQGNSA. Trimming stripped 0 bases from V and 7 bases from J, with 6 bases between. The CDR3 coding sequence is TGTGCCAGCAGCTTAGCGCAGGATGAAGCTTTCTTT. Translating it yields CASSLAQDEAFF.

The chain employs TRBV27 and TRBJ2-7; D unresolved. The CDR3 length is 14 residues. CDR1 MNHEY and CDR2 SMNVEV come from the germline V gene (reference sequence). V was cut by 8 bases and J by 0 bases, with 14 bases left in between. CDR3 coding DNA: TGTGCCAGCCCTTCAAGTGGCTTCTCCTACGAGCAGTACTTC. Translation: CASPSSGFSYEQYF.

This clonotype came up a few times. This chain uses TRBV5-1 with TRBJ2-6; TRBD1 agrees at 10 bases. Per the germline V gene, CDR1 is SGHRS and CDR2 is YFSETQ. This CDR3 has 20 amino acids. V lost 2 bases to trimming and J lost 2 bases; unmatched junction nucleotides: 13. The CDR3 region has the DNA TGCGCCAGCAGCTTTAGGTATTCGGGACAGGGGTGGGCTGGGGCCAACGTCCTGACTTTC. It is translated as CASSFRYSGQGWAGANVLTF.

This rearrangement joins TRBV7-2 to TRBJ1-4; D gene unclear. The CDR3 is made up of 13 amino acids. The V and J ends lost 2 bases and 8 bases respectively, with 9 bases between them. Germline V gives CDR1 SGHTA, CDR2 FQGNSA. The CDR3 DNA is TGTGCCAGCAGCTTATTTCCGTCCGAAAAACTGTTTTTT. It is translated as CASSLFPSEKLFF.

Only a few counts were recorded for this clonotype. This rearrangement joins TRBV7-9 to TRBJ2-3; D uncertain. Trimming cost V 5 bases and J 2 bases, with 8 bases left between them. This CDR3 has 13 amino acids. CDR1 is SEHNR and CDR2 is FQNEAQ in the germline V gene (reference sequence). The CDR3 protein is CASSHSPTDTQYF. Written as DNA, the CDR3 is TGTGCCAGCAGCCACTCTCCCACAGATACGCAGTATTTT.

CDR3 sequence reads: CAIRVGVQETQYF. CDR3 sequence (DNA): TGTGCCATCAGGGTCGGGGTCCAAGAGACCCAGTACTTC. The chain employs TRBV10-3 and TRBJ2-5; D might be TRBD2 (5 bases). This CDR3 region has 13 residues. The germline V gene has CDR1 ENHRY and CDR2 SYGVKD. Trimming cost V 6 bases and J 1 base, with 9 bases left between them.

This clonotype was observed a handful of times. V and J are TRBV5-6 and TRBJ2-5; D is ambiguous. The CDR3 loop spans 13 amino acids. Trimming removed 1 base at V and 4 bases at J, with 8 bases between. Looked up from germline, CDR1 is SGHDT and CDR2 is YYEEEE. The CDR3 DNA reads as TGTGCCAGCAGCTTGCTGGTCCCAGAGACCCAGTACTTC. This codes for CASSLLVPETQYF.

CDR3 coding DNA: TGTGCCAGCAGCCAAGGGAACGGCTACGAGCAGTACTTC. Translated: CASSQGNGYEQYF. The genes are TRBV3-1 and TRBJ2-7; D gene uncertain. The V gene lost 1 base and the J gene lost 3 bases, with 7 bases spanning the gap. This CDR3 region has 13 residues. From germline, CDR1 is LGHDT and CDR2 YNNKEL (reference sequence).

The rearrangement joins TRBV7-6 to TRBJ2-7, with 7 bases fitting TRBD1. Germline V gives CDR1 SGHVS, CDR2 FNYEAQ. This CDR3 has 15 residues. After removal of 5 bases from V and 1 base from J, the junction contained 8 bases not matched to a gene. CDR3 region: CASSPTGVGSYEQYF. The CDR3 DNA reads TGTGCCAGCAGCCCTACAGGGGTGGGATCCTACGAGCAGTACTTC. Full variable domain (missing parts from reference TRBV7-6 and TRBJ2-7): GAGVSQSPRYKVTKRGQDVALRCDPISGHVSLYWYRQALGQGPEFLTYFNYEAQQDKSGLPNDRFSAERPEGSISTLTIQRTEQRDSAMYRCASSPTGVGSYEQYFGPGTRLTVT.

V usage is TRBV12-3 or TRBV12-4 and J usage is TRBJ2-1; TRBD1 might be the D (5 bases). This CDR3 is built from 15 residues. V was shortened by 0 bases and J by 0 bases, with 6 bases between the two germline ends. The CDR3 loop reads CASSLAQVSYNEQFF. CDR3 nucleotides: TGTGCCAGCAGTTTAGCACAGGTCTCCTACAATGAGCAGTTCTTC.

The chain carries TRBV20-1 and TRBJ1-6, with 9 bases identical to TRBD1. With V trimmed by 6 bases and J by 4 bases, 13 bases remained unmatched. The CDR3 extends over 17 amino acids. The germline gives CDR1 DFQATT, CDR2 SNEGSKA (reference sequence). DNA of the CDR3: TGCAGTGCCGGGGATCCCGGGACAGGGCATTATAATTCACCCCTCCACTTT. Translating gives CSAGDPGTGHYNSPLHF.

This rearrangement joins TRBV6-1 to TRBJ2-2, with a possible D match to TRBD2 (5 bases). The length of the CDR3 is 15 residues. Germline CDR1 reads MNHNS; CDR2 reads SASEGT. V was trimmed by 4 bases and J by 0 bases, leaving 9 bases between them. CDR3 nucleotide sequence: TGTGCCAGCAGTGGAGGGTATCCGAACACCGGGGAGCTGTTTTTT. Protein: CASSGGYPNTGELFF.

The chain has TRBV27 and TRBJ1-5; the D is unclear. The V gene lost 3 bases and the J gene lost 0 bases, with 9 bases spanning the gap. This CDR3 is built from 15 residues. Germline CDR1 is MNHEY and CDR2 is SMNVEV (reference sequence). The CDR3 nucleotides are TGTGCCAGCAGTTTGGCGGAGCTTAGCAATCAGCCCCAGCATTTT. Protein: CASSLAELSNQPQHF.

V is TRBV5-1 and J is TRBJ1-1; tentative D call: TRBD1 (6 bases). CDR1 is SGHRS and CDR2 is YFSETQ in the germline V gene. The CDR3 runs to 17 residues. V lost 2 bases to trimming and J lost 5 bases, with 22 bases between them. CDR3 sequence: CASSFRGRNVLPTEAFF. The CDR3 region has the DNA TGCGCCAGCAGCTTCCGGGGGCGTAATGTTCTCCCGACTGAAGCTTTCTTT.

This clonotype was seen only a few times. V and J are TRBV29-1 and TRBJ1-2; 8 bases map to TRBD1. This CDR3 region has 12 residues. Trimming at V came to 7 bases and at J to 6 bases, leaving 7 bases not matched to a gene. CDR1 is SQVTM, CDR2 ANQGSEA, per germline. The CDR3 sequence is CSGNGQGHGYTF. In nucleotides, the CDR3 is TGCAGCGGCAACGGACAGGGACATGGCTACACCTTC.

This clonotype was recorded a few times. CDR3 residues: CASSLTSGMSGSYEQYF. DNA of the CDR3: TGTGCCAGCAGCTTGACTAGCGGGATGTCAGGGTCCTACGAGCAGTACTTC. The V call is TRBV5-4, the J call TRBJ2-7, with TRBD2 matching over 10 bases. V gave up 1 base and J gave up 1 base; unmatched junction bases: 8. Germline CDR1 reads SGHNT; CDR2 reads YYREEE (reference sequence). This CDR3 is built from 17 residues.

This clonotype appeared a few times. The chain couples TRBV12-3 or TRBV12-4 to TRBJ1-3; TRBD1 might be the D (6 bases). The V end lost 6 bases, the J end lost 0 bases, and 12 bases lay between the germline ends. The CDR3 length is 15 residues. CDR3 loop: CASRYRDLSGNTIYF. CDR3 coding DNA: TGTGCCAGCAGGTACAGGGACCTCTCTGGAAACACCATATATTTT.

With regard to this clonotype: A read error may explain this, as a much larger clone is one base away. The chain combines TRBV6-2 or TRBV6-3 with TRBJ2-7; 13 bases align to TRBD2. CDR1 is MNHEY, CDR2 SVGEGT, per germline. The CDR3 consists of 15 residues. The CDR3 bases are TGTGCCAGCAGCAAGACTAGCGGGGGGCTTTACGGGCAGTACTTC. Protein sequence: CASSKTSGGLYGQYF.

This clonotype was found a few times. J is TRBJ1-3 and V is TRBV20-1; maybe TRBD1 (6 bases). The CDR3 loop spans 15 amino acids. Trimming removed 2 bases at V and 1 base at J, with 12 bases between. The germline gives CDR1 DFQATT, CDR2 SNEGSKA (reference sequence). The CDR3 DNA sequence: TGCAGTGCTAGAAATGCACAGGGTTCTGGAAACACCATATATTTT. Its protein product is CSARNAQGSGNTIYF.

The chain couples TRBV12-3 or TRBV12-4 to TRBJ1-2, with a possible D match to TRBD1 (5 bases). CDR3 length: 15 amino acids. Trimming took 5 bases from V and 4 from J, leaving 17 bases between them. The DNA for the CDR3 is TGTGCCAGCAGTCCACGGACGGGTAGGGGCTATGGCTACACCTTC. Translation gives CASSPRTGRGYGYTF.

This clonotype was counted ten times or more. The chain recombines TRBV7-8 with TRBJ2-7; no clear D gene. Deletions cut 6 bases from V and 4 bases from J, with 10 bases between. Germline V gene sequence: CDR1 SGHVS, CDR2 FQNEAQ. This CDR3 spans 12 amino acids. CDR3 loop: CASSRTGYEQYF. CDR3 in DNA: TGTGCCAGCAGTCGAACTGGTTACGAGCAGTACTTC.

In its sample, this clonotype was seen many times. V is TRBV7-2 and J is TRBJ2-3; D gene uncertain. The CDR3 is 12 residues long. Trimming left V 2 bases short and J 5 bases short, with 5 bases between. In germline, CDR1 is SGHTA, CDR2 FQGNSA. The DNA of the CDR3 is TGTGCCAGCAGCTTACAGGAAGATACGCAGTATTTT. This gives the protein CASSLQEDTQYF.

The V and J genes are TRBV5-1 and TRBJ2-7; D is uncertain. Germline values: CDR1 SGHRS, CDR2 YFSETQ. V was clipped by 2 bases and J by 4 bases, with 13 bases between them. The CDR3 totals 14 residues. For the CDR3, the DNA is TGCGCCAGCAGCTTCGGACCCCGGTGGTACGAGCAGTACTTC. Its translation: CASSFGPRWYEQYF.

V and J are TRBV4-1 and TRBJ2-5; 10 nucleotides agree with TRBD1. The CDR3 extends over 17 amino acids. Germline CDR1 reads MGHRA; CDR2 reads YSYEKL. V gave up 1 base and J gave up 0 bases; unmatched junction bases: 5. The CDR3 loop reads CASSQAGQGSDQETQYF. CDR3 coding DNA: TGCGCCAGCAGCCAAGCGGGACAGGGGTCGGACCAAGAGACCCAGTACTTC.

This clonotype was observed a few times. The chain recombines TRBV7-2 with TRBJ2-1; no firm D call. V was trimmed by 6 bases and J by 2 bases, leaving 11 bases between them. Germline CDR1 reads SGHTA; CDR2 reads FQGNSA. There are 14 residues in the CDR3. CDR3 loop: CASRHLQPYNEQFF. For the CDR3, the DNA is TGTGCCAGCAGACATCTTCAACCCTACAATGAGCAGTTCTTC. Full variable domain (rest looked up from reference TRBV7-2 and TRBJ2-1): GAGVSQSPSNKVTEKGKDVELRCDPISGHTALYWYRQSLGQGLEFLIYFQGNSAPDKSGLPSDRFSAERTGGSVSTLTIQRTQQEDSAVYLCASRHLQPYNEQFFGPGTRLTVL.

This clonotype came up many times. This chain joins TRBV7-9 and TRBJ1-5, with unresolved D. This CDR3 is built from 16 residues. Trimming took 2 bases from V and 0 from J, leaving 11 bases between them. Germline V gives CDR1 SEHNR, CDR2 FQNEAQ (reference sequence). The CDR3 sequence: CASSLWEGYSNQPQHF. In DNA form, the CDR3 reads TGTGCCAGCAGCTTATGGGAGGGCTATAGCAATCAGCCCCAGCATTTT.